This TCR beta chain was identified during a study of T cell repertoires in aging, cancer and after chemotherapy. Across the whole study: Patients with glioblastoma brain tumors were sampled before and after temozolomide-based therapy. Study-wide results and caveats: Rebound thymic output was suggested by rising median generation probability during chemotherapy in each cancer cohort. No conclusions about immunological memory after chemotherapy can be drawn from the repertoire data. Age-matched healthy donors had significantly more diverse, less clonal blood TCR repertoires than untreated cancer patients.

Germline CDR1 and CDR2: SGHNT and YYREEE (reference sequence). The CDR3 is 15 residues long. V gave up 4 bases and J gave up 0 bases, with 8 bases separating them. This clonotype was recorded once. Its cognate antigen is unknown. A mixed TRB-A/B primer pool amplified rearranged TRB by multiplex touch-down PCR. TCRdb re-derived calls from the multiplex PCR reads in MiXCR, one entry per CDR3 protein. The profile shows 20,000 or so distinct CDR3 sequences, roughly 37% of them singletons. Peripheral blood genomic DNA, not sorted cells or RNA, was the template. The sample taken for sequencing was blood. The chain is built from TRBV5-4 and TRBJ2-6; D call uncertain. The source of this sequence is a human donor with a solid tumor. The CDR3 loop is CASSTGNSGANVLTF. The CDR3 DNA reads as TGTGCCAGCAGCACCGGTAACTCTGGGGCCAACGTCCTGACTTTC.